This TCR beta chain was identified during a study of PD-L1 blockade in urothelial cancer. Noted time point: pretreatment peripheral blood. Profiling relied on immunoSEQ multiplex PCR, and the TCRdb table lists in-frame clones only, not all of them. The sample has about 87,000 clones; roughly nine tenths are singletons. The germline V and J ends were trimmed by 5 bases and 0 bases, with 19 bases remaining between them. Germline V gene data show CDR1 as SEHNR and CDR2 as FQNEAQ (reference sequence). This CDR3 region has 17 residues. This specimen was PBMCs, taken around atezolizumab (anti-PD-L1) treatment. The chain has TRBV7-9 and TRBJ2-5; D is possibly TRBD1 (5 bases). This TCR was sampled from a woman aged 80 or over with urothelial cancer. The CDR3 spells CASSLIRGPVNQETQYF. CDR3 DNA: TGTGCCAGCAGCCTAATTAGGGGTCCAGTGAACCAAGAGACCCAGTACTTC.